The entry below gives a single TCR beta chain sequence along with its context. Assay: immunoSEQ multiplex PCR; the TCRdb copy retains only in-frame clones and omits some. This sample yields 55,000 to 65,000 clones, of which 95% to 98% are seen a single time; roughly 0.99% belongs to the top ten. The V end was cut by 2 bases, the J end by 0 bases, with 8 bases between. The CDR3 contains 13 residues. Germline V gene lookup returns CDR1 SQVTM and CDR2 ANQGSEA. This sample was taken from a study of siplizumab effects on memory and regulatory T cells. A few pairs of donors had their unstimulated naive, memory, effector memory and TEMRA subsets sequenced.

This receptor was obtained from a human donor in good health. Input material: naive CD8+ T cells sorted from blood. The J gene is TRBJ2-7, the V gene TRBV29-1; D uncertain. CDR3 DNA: TGCAGCGTTGAAACAGCCTTCTCCTACGAGCAGTACTTC. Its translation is CSVETAFSYEQYF.